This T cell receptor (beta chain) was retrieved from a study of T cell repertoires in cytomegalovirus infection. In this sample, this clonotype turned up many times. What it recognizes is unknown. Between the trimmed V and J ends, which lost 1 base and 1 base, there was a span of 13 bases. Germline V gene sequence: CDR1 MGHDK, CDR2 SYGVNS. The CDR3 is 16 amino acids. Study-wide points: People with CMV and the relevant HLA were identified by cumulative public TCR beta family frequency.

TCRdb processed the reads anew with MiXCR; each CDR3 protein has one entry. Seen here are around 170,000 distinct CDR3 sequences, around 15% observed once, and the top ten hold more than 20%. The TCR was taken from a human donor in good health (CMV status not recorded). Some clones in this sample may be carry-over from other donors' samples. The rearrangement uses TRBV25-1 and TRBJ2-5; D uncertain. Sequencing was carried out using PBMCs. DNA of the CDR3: TGTGCCAGCAGTGAATCCCGGCAGACGATCCAAGAGACCCAGTACTTC. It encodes CASSESRQTIQETQYF. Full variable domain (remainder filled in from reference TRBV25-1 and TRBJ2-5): EADIYQTPRYLVIGTGKKITLECSQTMGHDKMYWYQQDPGMELHLIHYSYGVNSTEKGDLSSESTVSRIRTEHFPLTLESARPSHTSQYLCASSESRQTIQETQYFGPGTRLLVL.